This entry features one TCR beta chain sequence. Time point here: patch test 1, 2 weeks after DPC sensitization. Noted treatment: therapeutic diphenylcyclopropenone sensitization with weekly scalp DPC. At patch-test visits, sampling came before the patch test. The sample belongs to a study of human T cells and chemical hapten exposure. At the level of the study: There were per-sample TCR yield variations, arising mainly from small pooled library volume differences.

V lost 0 bases, J lost 3 bases, and 7 bases stayed unmatched. Germline V lookup: CDR1 MRHNA, CDR2 SNTAGT. This CDR3 spans 17 amino acids. Under the authors' procedure: Across samples, TCR counts had a median of about 100,000 and ranged from about 23,224 to 700,000. MiXCR, run by TCRdb on the RACE reads, gives a single entry per CDR3 protein. These V and J calls are TCRdb output, not the study's own analysis. The repertoire holds under 200,000 distinct CDR3 sequences, with around 13% as singletons. The sample in question was whole blood, obtained in connection with sensitization to the hapten diphenylcyclopropenone (DPC). This chain uses TRBV6-4 with TRBJ2-5, with TRBD2 matching 10 bases. The receptor comes from a woman in her twenties or thirties with alopecia areata. Some clones in this sample may be carry-over from other donors' samples. Here the CDR3 reads CASSDSATLAGEETQYF. CDR3 sequence (DNA): TGTGCCAGCAGTGACTCGGCGACGCTAGCGGGGGAAGAGACCCAGTACTTC.